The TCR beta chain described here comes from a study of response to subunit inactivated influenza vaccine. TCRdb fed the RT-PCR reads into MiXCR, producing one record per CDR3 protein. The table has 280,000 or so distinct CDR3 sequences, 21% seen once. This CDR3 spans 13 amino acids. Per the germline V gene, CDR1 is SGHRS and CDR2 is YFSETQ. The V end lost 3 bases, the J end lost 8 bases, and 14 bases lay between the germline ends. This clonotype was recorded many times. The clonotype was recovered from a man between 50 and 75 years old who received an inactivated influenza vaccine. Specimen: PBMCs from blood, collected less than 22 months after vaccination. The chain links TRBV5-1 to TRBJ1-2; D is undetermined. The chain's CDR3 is CASSSDPRRGYTF. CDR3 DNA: TGCGCCAGCAGCTCGGATCCCAGGCGGGGCTACACCTTC.